The clone carrying this T cell receptor (beta chain) was recorded many times. These data are taken from a study of tumor-infiltrating lymphocytes in primary liver carcinoma. Study-level information: Those enrolled were patients of both sexes, who were aged 30 to 69 years.

The authors made TCR beta cDNA from 450 to 600 ng total RNA with a constant-region primer. Researchers made the TCR beta libraries by running three nested multiplex PCR rounds with slightly modified ARM-PCR. PCR rounds one and two used TRBV1-TRBV30 forward primers with a C-beta reverse primer for roughly 10 cycles each. TCRdb re-called the multiplex PCR reads with MiXCR, one entry per CDR3 protein. The profile shows over 250,000 distinct CDR3 sequences, almost 60% of them singletons. In addition to blood RNA drawn from unsorted whole blood, germline DNA was extracted. The ends were cut back, 5 bases at V and 4 bases at J, with 15 bases in the middle. The CDR3 has 14 residues.

The sample comprised peripheral blood. The V and J genes are TRBV12-3 or TRBV12-4 and TRBJ2-7, with a possible D match to TRBD2 (5 bases). The receptor's source is a woman aged 25 to 39 with primary liver carcinoma and hepatitis B virus infection. The CDR3 sequence: CASSLTISRYEQYF. The CDR3 DNA is TGTGCCAGCAGTCTGACTATTTCCCGGTACGAGCAGTACTTC.